Listed here is a single T cell receptor beta chain. Repertoires were generated with immunoSEQ multiplex PCR, while TCRdb's copy carries only in-frame clones and drops some. The sample yields roughly 330,000 clones, 80% to 90% seen once. The entry originates in a study of blood T cell repertoires in COVID-19. The TCR was taken from a man in his thirties or forties with COVID-19, enrolled during active disease. Sequencing input: peripheral blood.

CDR3 nucleotide sequence: TGTGCCAGCTCACTATCAACCTTACAGGGGTACACCGGGGAGCTGTTTTTT. Protein: CASSLSTLQGYTGELFF. The J gene is TRBJ2-2, the V gene TRBV18; TRBD1 matches at 7 bases. CDR1 KGHSH and CDR2 LQKENI come from the germline V gene. The CDR3 totals 17 residues. V lost 4 bases to trimming and J lost 3 bases; unmatched junction nucleotides: 11.